This section outlines one TCR beta chain sequence together with its context. What it binds is not known. The record originates from a study of PD-1 blockade in classical Hodgkin lymphoma. The CDR3 runs 13 residues. V lost 6 bases and J lost 1, with 9 bases in between. The germline V gene has CDR1 MDHEN and CDR2 SYDVKM. Study-wide results and caveats: Complete responders' diversity at baseline resembled that of newly diagnosed patients. A reduction in baseline TCR diversity was reportedly seen in newly diagnosed patients relative to healthy donors.

Relapse after autologous stem cell transplantation occurred in every patient, and brentuximab vedotin exposure varied. Here immunoSEQ multiplex PCR was the method, and the copy in TCRdb shows in-frame clones only, minus some. The repertoire has almost 100,000 clones, approximately 92% of them found once; the top ten carry about 2.5%. The sequence was collected from a human donor with classical Hodgkin lymphoma. V and J are TRBV28 and TRBJ1-1; D might be TRBD1 (6 bases). The sample here was peripheral blood mononuclear cells (PBMCs), taken at baseline. CDR3 in amino acids: CASRYRENTEAFF. DNA of the CDR3: TGTGCCAGCAGATACAGGGAGAACACTGAAGCTTTCTTT.